The 30 T cell receptor beta chains in this list originate from one sample, sequenced in a study of radiotherapy plus CTLA-4 blockade in lung cancer. Clones were sequenced by immunoSEQ multiplex PCR, and TCRdb holds only the in-frame ones, with some missing. Seen here are about 46,000 clones, around 79% observed once, and the top ten hold 2% to 2.5%. Sequencing was performed on peripheral blood, taken from a patient treated with radiotherapy plus ipilimumab. All receptors derive from a human donor with non-small cell lung cancer whose response to radiotherapy plus ipilimumab could not be evaluated.

The rearrangement joins TRBV7-2 to TRBJ2-7, with TRBD1 as a possible D gene (5 bases). The CDR3 loop spans 14 amino acids. Trimming took 5 bases from V and 6 from J, leaving 17 bases between them. Germline V gene data show CDR1 as SGHTA and CDR2 as FQGNSA. The CDR3 DNA sequence: TGTGCCAGCAGCCCCGGGCCCAGGGCGGTCGAGCAGTACTTC. Translating it yields CASSPGPRAVEQYF.

V gene TRBV29-1 combines with J gene TRBJ2-4; TRBD2 matches 13 bases. Germline V gene data show CDR1 as SQVTM and CDR2 as ANQGSEA. V shed 6 bases, J shed 6 bases, and the junction held 11 bases outside the gene matches. CDR3 length: 16 amino acids. The chain's CDR3 is CSVTLILAGGGNIQYF. The CDR3 DNA is TGCAGCGTGACCCTGATACTAGCGGGGGGGGGAAACATTCAGTACTTC.

V is TRBV9 and J is TRBJ2-3; D gene ambiguous. Trimming pared 0 bases from V and 6 bases from J, leaving 14 bases between. The CDR3 runs to 15 residues. Germline V gene sequence: CDR1 SGDLS, CDR2 YYNGEE. CDR3 nucleotide sequence: TGTGCCAGCAGCGTAGGAGGCTCGACGTGGGATACGCAGTATTTT. This codes for CASSVGGSTWDTQYF.

The chain couples TRBV7-9 to TRBJ2-7; no firm D call. Trimming cost V 5 bases and J 2 bases, with 7 bases left between them. The length of the CDR3 is 12 residues. Germline-derived CDR1 and CDR2 are SEHNR and FQNEAQ (reference sequence). The chain's CDR3 is CASSPEPYEQYF. The CDR3 region has the DNA TGTGCCAGCAGCCCGGAGCCCTACGAGCAGTACTTC. The whole variable domain, filled in from reference TRBV7-9 and TRBJ2-7, reads DTGVSQNPRHKITKRGQNVTFRCDPISEHNRLYWYRQTLGQGPEFLTYFQNEAQLEKSRLLSDRFSAERPKGSFSTLEIQRTEQGDSAMYLCASSPEPYEQYFGPGTRLTVT.

The chain employs TRBV23-1 and TRBJ1-5; 8 bases agree with TRBD1. TRBV23-1 falls under the ORF class, with uncertain function. The V and J ends lost 4 bases and 5 bases, in that order; junction bases with no gene match: 7. The CDR3 contains 15 residues. The CDR3 reads CASSPLETGDQPQHF. The CDR3 nucleotides are TGCGCCAGCAGTCCCTTGGAGACAGGGGATCAGCCCCAGCATTTT.

A single count supports this clone. The gene calls are TRBV7-2 and TRBJ2-5; 12 bases line up with TRBD2. CDR1 is SGHTA and CDR2 is FQGNSA in the germline V gene. This CDR3 has 14 residues. The V and J ends lost 9 bases and 11 bases, in that order; junction bases with no gene match: 13. This chain's CDR3 is CASRRQGLAGEQYF. CDR3 sequence (DNA): TGTGCCAGTCGACGCCAGGGACTAGCGGGTGAGCAGTACTTC.

In its sample, this clone is medium-sized. The CDR3 bases are TGTGCCAGCACAAACGGACAGGGCTACAATGAGCAGTTCTTC. It encodes CASTNGQGYNEQFF. The genes are TRBV7-9 and TRBJ2-1; 8 bases fit TRBD1. V gave up 7 bases and J gave up 3 bases; unmatched junction bases: 5. The CDR3 loop spans 14 amino acids. From germline, CDR1 is SEHNR and CDR2 FQNEAQ (reference sequence).

This chain joins TRBV6-5 and TRBJ1-2, with TRBD1 identical over 9 bases. The CDR3 is 14 residues long. The germline CDR1 and CDR2 sequences are MNHEY and SVGAGI. J gave up 4 bases and V 6 bases, and 6 bases lay outside the gene matches. The CDR3 reads CASSHRDRVYGYTF. CDR3 bases: TGTGCCAGCAGCCACCGGGACAGGGTCTATGGCTACACCTTC.

The V gene is TRBV4-2, the J gene TRBJ1-1; D remains ambiguous. CDR1 and CDR2 (germline): LGHNA, YNFKEQ. The V end lost 3 bases, the J end lost 3 bases, and 5 bases lay between the germline ends. This CDR3 is built from 12 residues. The DNA of the CDR3 is TGTGCCAGCAGCCAGGACTACACTGAAGCTTTCTTT. Translating gives CASSQDYTEAFF.

The chain combines TRBV7-2 with TRBJ2-7; D possibly corresponds to TRBD1 (6 bases). The germline gives CDR1 SGHTA, CDR2 FQGNSA. The V and J ends lost 1 base and 3 bases respectively, with 10 bases between them. The CDR3 sequence is 14 residues long. CDR3 residues: CASSLDNRVYEQYF. In DNA, the CDR3 is TGTGCCAGCAGCTTAGATAACAGGGTCTACGAGCAGTACTTC.

The chain couples TRBV9 to TRBJ2-2, with D possibly being TRBD1 (5 bases). CDR1 is SGDLS and CDR2 is YYNGEE in the germline V gene. Trimming took off 0 bases at V and 6 bases at J, with 9 bases between the two ends. The CDR3 length is 14 residues. The CDR3 sequence is CASSVGQGPGELFF. For the CDR3, the DNA is TGTGCCAGCAGCGTAGGGCAGGGCCCCGGGGAGCTGTTTTTT.

The table lists this clone with a count of one. This sequence joins TRBV7-9 and TRBJ2-7, with 7 bases identical to TRBD2. CDR3 size: 16 residues. V dropped 2 bases and J dropped 5; count of bases not matched to a gene: 12. Germline CDR1 reads SEHNR; CDR2 reads FQNEAQ (reference sequence). The CDR3 loop is CASSLILSGGSNEQYF. The DNA of the CDR3 is TGTGCCAGCAGCTTAATTTTGTCGGGCGGGAGTAACGAGCAGTACTTC.

The chain recombines TRBV7-6 with TRBJ2-7, with 8 nucleotides matching TRBD1. J lost 2 bases, V lost 5 bases, and 5 bases had no gene match. CDR1 SGHVS and CDR2 FNYEAQ come from the germline V gene. This CDR3 has 14 residues. CDR3 residues: CASSVGQGAYEQYF. In DNA, the CDR3 is TGTGCCAGCAGCGTAGGACAGGGAGCCTACGAGCAGTACTTC.

The J gene is TRBJ1-5, the V gene TRBV18, with TRBD1 matching over 8 bases. The CDR3 extends over 16 amino acids. The germline gives CDR1 KGHSH, CDR2 LQKENI. The V and J ends lost 4 bases and 2 bases, in that order; junction bases with no gene match: 7. The CDR3 is CASSRQGAEGNQPQHF. CDR3 nucleotide sequence: TGTGCCAGCTCACGGCAGGGGGCCGAGGGCAATCAGCCCCAGCATTTT.

V and J are TRBV15 and TRBJ2-5; TRBD1 matches 9 bases. The CDR3 totals 17 residues. Germline V gene sequence: CDR1 LNHNV, CDR2 YYDKDF (reference sequence). The V and J ends lost 4 bases and 4 bases, in that order; junction bases with no gene match: 13. CDR3: CATSNGLDRGAGETQYF. The CDR3 coding sequence is TGTGCCACCAGCAATGGGCTTGACAGGGGGGCAGGAGAGACCCAGTACTTC. Looking up the rest from reference TRBV15 and TRBJ2-5 gives the full variable domain: DAMVIQNPRYQVTQFGKPVTLSCSQTLNHNVMYWYQQKSSQAPKLLFHYYDKDFNNEADTPDNFQSRRPNTSFCFLDIRSPGLGDTAMYLCATSNGLDRGAGETQYFGPGTRLLVL.

The chain recombines TRBV25-1 with TRBJ1-5, with D uncertain. Germline lookup yields CDR1 MGHDK and CDR2 SYGVNS. CDR3 size: 15 residues. V dropped 1 base and J dropped 6 bases, with 13 bases sitting between them. The DNA for the CDR3 is TGTGCCAGCAGTGAATTTGAGGGCCGGGGTCAGCCCCAGCATTTT. As protein: CASSEFEGRGQPQHF.

This clone was seen a handful of times. The J gene is TRBJ2-3, the V gene TRBV7-3; a possible D gene is TRBD2 (7 bases). The germline CDR1 and CDR2 sequences are SGHTA and FQGTGA. The ends were cut back, 5 bases at V and 6 bases at J, with 18 bases in the middle. This CDR3 is built from 15 residues. The CDR3 sequence: CASSPGASGMDTQYF. CDR3 DNA sequence: TGTGCCAGCAGCCCAGGGGCTAGCGGAATGGATACGCAGTATTTT.

The CDR3 here is CASSPTATPERNTQYF. The CDR3 nucleotides are TGTGCCAGCTCCCCTACCGCGACACCCGAGCGGAATACGCAGTATTTT. The chain is built from TRBV18 and TRBJ2-3, with D possibly being TRBD2 (5 bases). The germline gives CDR1 KGHSH, CDR2 LQKENI. The CDR3 contains 16 residues. Trimming took off 6 bases at V and 7 bases at J, with 23 bases between the two ends.

The chain recombines TRBV7-3 with TRBJ2-1, with 8 bases lining up with TRBD2. The CDR3 runs to 14 residues. The J segment lost 10 bases and the V segment lost 5 bases, leaving 10 bases of the junction unmatched. Germline V gene data show CDR1 as SGHTA and CDR2 as FQGTGA. CDR3 loop: CASSRLDGREEQFF. The DNA of the CDR3 is TGTGCCAGCAGCCGTTTAGACGGGAGGGAAGAGCAGTTCTTC.

Regarding this clone: The same CDR3 arises from other DNA sequences in this sample as well. The V gene is TRBV7-2, the J gene TRBJ2-5, with a tentative D call TRBD1 (7 bases). Germline assignment: CDR1 SGHTA and CDR2 FQGNSA. CDR3 length: 15 residues. Trimming cost V 5 bases and J 5 bases, with 18 bases left between them. CDR3 nucleotides: TGTGCCAGCAGCCCACGGACAGGCCGGGAGGAGACCCAGTACTTC. The encoded protein is CASSPRTGREETQYF.

The chain employs TRBV28 and TRBJ2-1; D is possibly TRBD2 (6 bases). The germline V gene encodes CDR1 MDHEN and CDR2 SYDVKM. Trimming removed 3 bases at V and 9 bases at J, with 24 bases between. The CDR3 contains 17 residues. The DNA for the CDR3 is TGTGCCAGCAGTTTGGCTAGCGCCACAAGAAGGGGCGGTGAGCAGTTCTTC. As protein: CASSLASATRRGGEQFF.

The chain carries TRBV7-3 and TRBJ2-3; maybe TRBD1 (6 bases). V was shortened by 1 base and J by 0 bases, with 8 bases between the two germline ends. The CDR3 is made up of 15 amino acids. CDR1 and CDR2 from the germline V gene are SGHTA and FQGTGA. The CDR3 sequence is CASSLKRGSTDTQYF. CDR3 DNA: TGTGCCAGCAGCTTAAAGAGGGGGAGCACAGATACGCAGTATTTT.

J is TRBJ1-2 and V is TRBV4-2, with 12 bases matching TRBD1. Germline CDR1 and CDR2: LGHNA and YNFKEQ. This CDR3 has 17 amino acids. V lost 3 bases and J lost 7; bases outside the gene matches: 12. The CDR3 region has the DNA TGTGCCAGCAGCCATGAACCGGGACAGGGGGCGATAAGTGGCTACACCTTC. It yields the protein CASSHEPGQGAISGYTF.

The gene calls are TRBV5-1 and TRBJ1-2; 7 positions agree with TRBD1. The CDR3 has 14 amino acids. The germline gives CDR1 SGHRS, CDR2 YFSETQ. V was clipped by 4 bases and J by 0 bases; unmatched bases: 3. CDR3 amino acids: CASSTTGANYGYTF. CDR3 coding DNA: TGCGCCAGCAGCACAACAGGGGCTAACTATGGCTACACCTTC.

This clone appeared a few times. The rearrangement uses TRBV30 and TRBJ2-6; D possibly corresponds to TRBD1 (6 bases). Germline assignment: CDR1 GTSNPN and CDR2 SVGIG (reference sequence). This CDR3 region has 17 residues. V was cut by 5 bases and J by 0 bases, with 17 bases left in between. In DNA, the CDR3 is TGTGCCTGGGCCAGGGGACGGATGAGCTCTGGGGCCAACGTCCTGACTTTC. It encodes CAWARGRMSSGANVLTF.

The chain has TRBV13 and TRBJ2-4; 9 bases are a match to TRBD1. Germline loops: CDR1 PRHDT, CDR2 FYEKMQ (reference sequence). CDR3 length equals 13 residues. The V segment lost 4 bases and the J segment 8 bases; nucleotides outside the gene matches: 3. The CDR3 DNA sequence: TGTGCCAGCAGCTCGGACAGGGGACACATTCAGTACTTC. Translating it yields CASSSDRGHIQYF.

The genes are TRBV7-9 and TRBJ2-7, with 9 bases fitting TRBD1. With V trimmed by 4 bases and J by 3 bases, 4 bases remained unmatched. The CDR3 has 14 amino acids. Germline V gene sequence: CDR1 SEHNR, CDR2 FQNEAQ (reference sequence). The DNA of the CDR3 is TGTGCCAGCAGCTCGCCGGGACAGGGCTACGAGCAGTACTTC. Translated, it gives CASSSPGQGYEQYF.

The chain joins TRBV18 to TRBJ1-3, with a possible D match to TRBD1 (5 bases). This CDR3 region has 18 residues. Trimming pared 4 bases from V and 7 bases from J, leaving 26 bases between. The V gene's germline CDR1 is KGHSH and CDR2 LQKENI. The CDR3 DNA reads as TGTGCCAGCTCACTTTCGGACCCCTTCAGGGTGGATCGGAACACCATATATTTT. Its translation: CASSLSDPFRVDRNTIYF. The full variable domain, its missing parts supplied by reference TRBV18 and TRBJ1-3, is NAGVMQNPRHLVRRRGQEARLRCSPMKGHSHVYWYRQLPEEGLKFMVYLQKENIIDESGMPKERFSAEFPKEGPSILRIQQVVRGDSAAYFCASSLSDPFRVDRNTIYFGEGSWLTVV.

This sequence joins TRBV2 and TRBJ2-1; 13 nucleotides align to TRBD2. Germline lookup yields CDR1 SNHLY and CDR2 FYNNEI. This CDR3 is built from 15 residues. The ends lost 7 bases at V and 7 bases at J; junction bases unmatched: 7. CDR3 in DNA: TGTGCCAGCACAGGTTTGGGACTAGCGGGGAATGAGCAGTTCTTC. This encodes CASTGLGLAGNEQFF.

The gene calls are TRBV10-2 and TRBJ2-1; 7 positions match TRBD2. From germline, CDR1 is WSHSY and CDR2 SAAADI. The CDR3 sequence is 15 residues long. J was trimmed by 2 bases and V by 3 bases; bases with no gene match: 4. The CDR3 coding sequence is TGCGCCAGCAGTGAAGAACTAGCGCCCTACAATGAGCAGTTCTTC. Its translation: CASSEELAPYNEQFF.